This T cell receptor (beta chain) comes out of a study of human T cells and chemical hapten exposure. Germline assignment: CDR1 MNHNS and CDR2 SASEGT. This CDR3 is 17 amino acids long. Unmatched junction bases numbered 13, after V lost 4 bases and J lost 5 bases. The time point: pre-sensitization, week 0. Stated treatment: therapeutic diphenylcyclopropenone sensitization with weekly scalp DPC. TCRdb re-analysed the RACE reads in MiXCR, keeping a single row per CDR3 protein. The sample consists of some 90,000 distinct CDR3 sequences, 8.5% of them appearing once. Source: whole blood, taken in connection with sensitization to the hapten diphenylcyclopropenone (DPC). The sequence was collected from a man in his forties with alopecia areata. Some clones in this sample may be carry-over from other donors' samples. The chain links TRBV6-1 to TRBJ2-3; 9 positions match TRBD2. The CDR3 nucleotides are TGTGCCAGCAGTGTAATTACCGGCGGGAGGGTCTTAGATACGCAGTATTTT. Translated: CASSVITGGRVLDTQYF.